The rows below give T cell receptor beta chains drawn from one sample of a study of human T cells and chemical hapten exposure. TCRdb itself ran the RACE reads through MiXCR, one entry per CDR3 protein. The sample has 200,000 to 300,000 distinct CDR3 sequences, about 9.4% seen once; the top ten hold 2% to 2.5%. The source material was whole blood, sampled in connection with sensitization to the hapten diphenylcyclopropenone (DPC). The source of these receptors is a woman aged 35 to 49 with alopecia areata. Some clones in this sample may be carry-over from other donors' samples. CDR3s include the opening cysteine and the closing phenylalanine or tryptophan. The D gene is left open where the match is weak. Only part of the rows carry a size: once, few, many, or a class if the clone is expanded.

>TRBV10-3|few|TRBD2|TRBJ2-1
CAIRTSGDHNEQFF
TGTGCCATTAGGACTAGCGGGGACCACAATGAGCAGTTCTTC
>TRBV4-3|-|-|TRBJ1-1
CASSHQSDMNTEAFF
TGCGCCAGCAGCCACCAGAGTGACATGAACACTGAAGCTTTCTTT
>TRBV28|many|-|TRBJ1-5
CASSSGSQPQHF
TGTGCCAGCAGTTCGGGGAGTCAGCCCCAGCATTTT
>TRBV5-1|-|-|TRBJ2-3
CASQQGAVAGGSTDTQYF
TGCGCCAGCCAACAGGGGGCCGTGGCGGGAGGGAGCACAGATACGCAGTATTTT
>TRBV20-1|few|-|TRBJ2-1
CSAPSASSHLSSYNEQFF
TGCAGTGCCCCGAGCGCCTCTAGCCATCTGAGCTCCTACAATGAGCAGTTCTTC
>TRBV20-1|few|TRBD1|TRBJ2-1
CSATTGIAYNEQFF
TGCAGTGCTACGACAGGGATAGCCTACAATGAGCAGTTCTTC
>TRBV4-2|few|TRBD1|TRBJ1-4
CASSQDQFFRDRGIGDTEKLFF
TGTGCCAGCAGCCAAGATCAATTTTTCCGGGACAGGGGCATTGGGGACACTGAAAAACTGTTTTTT
>TRBV10-3|-|TRBD1|TRBJ2-3
CAIRQGAIDTQYF
TGTGCCATCAGACAGGGGGCGATAGATACGCAGTATTTT
>TRBV7-2|many|-|TRBJ2-5
CASKSRAGETQYF
TGTGCCAGCAAGTCGAGGGCCGGAGAGACCCAGTACTTC
>TRBV29-1|many|-|TRBJ1-1
CSVPRTRVLTGRNTEAFF
TGCAGCGTTCCCCGCACCCGAGTCTTGACAGGCAGGAACACTGAAGCTTTCTTT
>TRBV4-3|few|-|TRBJ2-7
CASSQDTGSPYEQYF
TGCGCCAGCAGCCAAGATACCGGTTCCCCCTACGAGCAGTACTTC
>TRBV24-1|-|TRBD2|TRBJ2-7
CATSDPRTSGGEQYF
TGTGCCACCAGTGATCCCCGGACTAGCGGGGGAGAGCAGTACTTC
>TRBV6-5|-|-|TRBJ1-3
CASSYSQTGRNTIYF
TGTGCCAGCAGTTACTCGCAAACAGGGAGAAACACCATATATTTT
>TRBV27|few|-|TRBJ1-5
CASRPDTQYSNQPQHF
TGTGCCAGCAGACCAGACACCCAGTATAGCAATCAGCCCCAGCATTTT
>TRBV2|-|-|TRBJ2-5
CASSETVETQYF
TGTGCCAGCAGTGAAACTGTAGAGACCCAGTACTTC
>TRBV12-3/TRBV12-4|few|-|TRBJ2-7
CASSSRSSGNEQYF
TGTGCCAGCAGTTCCCGTTCGAGTGGGAACGAGCAGTACTTC
>TRBV12-3/TRBV12-4|many|-|TRBJ2-7
CASSPGQYEQYF
TGTGCCAGCAGCCCCGGACAGTACGAGCAGTACTTC
>TRBV6-5|-|-|TRBJ2-7
CASSYSGNSYEQYF
TGTGCCAGCAGTTACTCGGGTAACTCCTACGAGCAGTACTTC
>TRBV28|few|-|TRBJ2-1
CASSFGTWNDEQFF
TGTGCCAGCAGTTTCGGGACCTGGAACGATGAGCAGTTCTTC
>TRBV20-1|-|-|TRBJ1-2
CSAPGRANYGYTF
TGCAGTGCCCCCGGCCGAGCTAACTATGGCTACACCTTC
>TRBV3-1|-|-|TRBJ2-7
CASSLTRRAEQYF
TGTGCCAGCAGCCTAACTAGAAGGGCCGAGCAGTACTTC
>TRBV5-5|few|-|TRBJ1-1
CASSLGRGKTEAFF
TGTGCCAGCAGCTTGGGCAGGGGTAAAACTGAAGCTTTCTTT
>TRBV18|few|TRBD1|TRBJ2-3
CASSPRGGARTDTQYF
TGTGCCAGCTCACCCCGAGGGGGCGCGCGCACAGATACGCAGTATTTT
>TRBV7-9|many|-|TRBJ1-2
CASSLAGVRYGYTF
TGTGCCAGCAGCTTAGCAGGGGTTCGCTATGGCTACACCTTC
>TRBV6-6|few|-|TRBJ2-7
CASSPPNGAGSYEQYF
TGTGCCAGCAGTCCCCCGAACGGGGCTGGTTCCTACGAGCAGTACTTC
>TRBV3-1|many|-|TRBJ2-4
CASSQELAGYNKNIQYF
TGTGCCAGCAGCCAAGAGTTGGCAGGGTATAACAAAAACATTCAGTACTTC
>TRBV18|-|-|TRBJ1-5
CASSTDTLHQPQHF
TGTGCCAGCTCAACGGACACCCTCCATCAGCCCCAGCATTTT
>TRBV28|few|TRBD2|TRBJ2-1
CASSPIAGGVSYNEQFF
TGTGCCAGCAGCCCAATAGCGGGAGGCGTCTCCTACAATGAGCAGTTCTTC
>TRBV28|-|-|TRBJ2-7
CASNQGSYEQYF
TGTGCCAGCAACCAGGGTTCCTACGAGCAGTACTTC